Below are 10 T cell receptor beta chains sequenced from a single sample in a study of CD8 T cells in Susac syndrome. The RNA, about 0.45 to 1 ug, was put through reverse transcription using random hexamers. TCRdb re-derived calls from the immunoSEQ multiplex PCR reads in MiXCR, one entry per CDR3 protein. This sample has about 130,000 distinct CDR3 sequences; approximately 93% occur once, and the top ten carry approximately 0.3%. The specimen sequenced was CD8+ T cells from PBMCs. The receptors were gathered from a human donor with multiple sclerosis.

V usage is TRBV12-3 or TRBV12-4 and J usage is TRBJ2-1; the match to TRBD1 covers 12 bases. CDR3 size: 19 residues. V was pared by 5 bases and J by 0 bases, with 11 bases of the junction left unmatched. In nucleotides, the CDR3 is TGTGCCAGCAGTCCGAGGGGACAGGGGGCCATTAGCTCCTACAATGAGCAGTTCTTC. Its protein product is CASSPRGQGAISSYNEQFF.

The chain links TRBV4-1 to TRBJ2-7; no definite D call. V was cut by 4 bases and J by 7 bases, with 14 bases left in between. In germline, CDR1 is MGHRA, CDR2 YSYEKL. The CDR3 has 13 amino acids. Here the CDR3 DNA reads TGCGCCAGCAGCCTACGTAGGAAGGGAGAGCAGTACTTC. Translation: CASSLRRKGEQYF.

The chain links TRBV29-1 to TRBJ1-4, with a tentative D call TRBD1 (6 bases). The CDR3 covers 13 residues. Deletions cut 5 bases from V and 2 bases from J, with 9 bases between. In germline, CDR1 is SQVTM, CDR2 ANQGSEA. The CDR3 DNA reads TGCAGCGTTTGCGACAGGACTAATGAAAAACTGTTTTTT. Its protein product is CSVCDRTNEKLFF.

This CDR3 is CASSYSPYGGRNTGELFF. The CDR3 DNA reads TGTGCCAGCAGTTACTCCCCCTATGGCGGGAGAAACACCGGGGAGCTGTTTTTT. The genes are TRBV6-5 and TRBJ2-2, with 7 bases identical to TRBD2. The CDR3 extends over 18 amino acids. After removal of 0 bases from V and 2 bases from J, the junction contained 9 bases not matched to a gene. Germline-derived CDR1 and CDR2 are MNHEY and SVGAGI.

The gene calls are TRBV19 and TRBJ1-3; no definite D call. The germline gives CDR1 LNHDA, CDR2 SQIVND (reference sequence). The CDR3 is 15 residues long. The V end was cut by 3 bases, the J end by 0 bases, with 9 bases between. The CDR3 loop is CASSIRPYSGNTIYF. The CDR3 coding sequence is TGTGCCAGTAGTATCCGTCCTTACTCTGGAAACACCATATATTTT.

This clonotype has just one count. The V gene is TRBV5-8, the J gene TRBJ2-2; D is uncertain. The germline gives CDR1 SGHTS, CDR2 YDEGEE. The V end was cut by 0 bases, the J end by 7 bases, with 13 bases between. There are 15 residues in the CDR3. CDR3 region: CASSLVVPPNGELFF. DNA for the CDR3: TGTGCCAGCAGCTTGGTGGTTCCCCCGAACGGGGAGCTGTTTTTT.

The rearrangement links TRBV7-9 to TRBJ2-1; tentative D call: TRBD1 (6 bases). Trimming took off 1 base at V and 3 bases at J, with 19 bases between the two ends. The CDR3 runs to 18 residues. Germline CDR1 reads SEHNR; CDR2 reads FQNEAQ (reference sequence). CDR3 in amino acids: CASSLEGDTDPNYNEQFF. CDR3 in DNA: TGTGCCAGCAGCTTAGAGGGGGACACCGATCCTAACTACAATGAGCAGTTCTTC.

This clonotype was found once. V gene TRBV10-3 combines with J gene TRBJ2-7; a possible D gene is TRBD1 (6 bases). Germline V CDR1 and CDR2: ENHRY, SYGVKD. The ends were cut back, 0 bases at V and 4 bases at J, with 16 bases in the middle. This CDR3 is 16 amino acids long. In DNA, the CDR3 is TGTGCCATCAGTGAGTCGGATACGACAGGAGGATACGAGCAGTACGTC. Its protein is CAISESDTTGGYEQYV.

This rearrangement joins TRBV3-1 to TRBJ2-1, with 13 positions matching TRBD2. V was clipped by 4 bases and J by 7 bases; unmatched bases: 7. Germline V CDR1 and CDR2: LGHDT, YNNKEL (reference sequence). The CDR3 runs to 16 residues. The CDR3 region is CASSPTGTSGDNEQFF. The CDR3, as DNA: TGTGCCAGCAGCCCCACCGGGACTAGCGGGGATAATGAGCAGTTCTTC.

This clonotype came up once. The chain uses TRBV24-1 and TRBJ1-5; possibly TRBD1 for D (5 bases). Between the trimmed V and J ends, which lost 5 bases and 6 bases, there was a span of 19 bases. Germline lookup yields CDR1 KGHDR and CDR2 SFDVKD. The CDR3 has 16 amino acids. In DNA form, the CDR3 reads TGTGCCACCAGTGCCCGGCGGGCGGGGGAAGGTCAGCCCCAGCATTTT. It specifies CATSARRAGEGQPQHF.